These 13 T cell receptor beta chains originate from one sample sequenced in a study of response to subunit inactivated influenza vaccine. TCRdb independently ran MiXCR on the RT-PCR reads; one entry per CDR3 protein. This repertoire shows about 700,000 distinct CDR3 sequences, approximately 13% found once; its top ten account for approximately 7%. Sample: PBMCs from blood, taken around two weeks before vaccination. These receptors were taken from a man aged 45-65 years who received an inactivated influenza vaccine.

The J gene is TRBJ2-4, the V gene TRBV2; unclear D gene. Germline lookup yields CDR1 SNHLY and CDR2 FYNNEI. The CDR3 sequence is 16 residues long. The V end lost 1 base, the J end lost 2 bases, and 12 bases lay between the germline ends. The CDR3 DNA is TGTGCCAGCAGTGAAGGTTGGCCTGCTACCAAAAACATTCAGTACTTC. Translation gives CASSEGWPATKNIQYF. The full variable domain, with the rest looked up from reference TRBV2 and TRBJ2-4, is EPEVTQTPSHQVTQMGQEVILRCVPISNHLYFYWYRQILGQKVEFLVSFYNNEISEKSEIFDDQFSVERPDGSNFTLKIRSTKLEDSAMYFCASSEGWPATKNIQYFGAGTRLSVL.

Details on this clonotype: A much larger clone is a single base away; this may be a read error. The chain recombines TRBV18 with TRBJ2-5, with 7 bases identical to TRBD1. CDR1 and CDR2 from the germline V gene are KGHSH and LQKENI. This CDR3 is 14 amino acids long. CDR3 in DNA: TGTGTCAGCTCACCACGACAGGGTAAAGAGACCCAGTACTTC. Encoded protein: CVSSPRQGKETQYF.

This clonotype was counted many times. CDR3 nucleotide sequence: TGTGCCAGCAGCGCACTAGGTGGGCAGTTCTTC. Translating it yields CASSALGGQFF. The genes are TRBV11-2 and TRBJ2-1, with D possibly matching TRBD2 (5 bases). This CDR3 has 11 amino acids. Germline V gene data show CDR1 as SGHAT and CDR2 as FQNNGV. V lost 5 bases to trimming and J lost 12 bases, with 11 bases between them.

This clonotype was recorded a few times. The rearrangement uses TRBV6-5 and TRBJ2-5; a weak D match, TRBD2 (6 bases). V was cut by 7 bases and J by 13 bases, with 19 bases left in between. Germline CDR1 and CDR2: MNHEY and SVGAGI. The CDR3 is made up of 12 amino acids. The CDR3 is CASTDQTGTGYF. CDR3 coding DNA: TGTGCCAGCACTGACCAGACCGGGACTGGGTACTTC.

CDR3 residues: CSARDGGTGGRVRSSYNSPLHF. CDR3 nucleotide sequence: TGCAGTGCTAGAGATGGGGGGACAGGGGGCAGAGTTAGAAGCTCCTATAATTCACCCCTCCACTTT. V usage is TRBV20-1 and J usage is TRBJ1-6; 12 nucleotides align to TRBD1. The CDR3 covers 22 residues. Per germline, CDR1 DFQATT and CDR2 SNEGSKA (reference sequence). The V and J ends lost 0 bases and 0 bases, in that order; junction bases with no gene match: 15.

The chain has TRBV9 and TRBJ2-1, with 14 positions matching TRBD2. CDR1 is SGDLS, CDR2 YYNGEE, per germline. After removal of 3 bases from V and 6 bases from J, the junction contained 5 bases not matched to a gene. The CDR3 has 16 amino acids. CDR3 protein: CASSAETSGRGNEQFF. DNA of the CDR3: TGTGCCAGCAGCGCGGAGACTAGCGGGAGGGGCAATGAGCAGTTCTTC.

This clonotype has ten or more counts. The chain is built from TRBV9 and TRBJ2-3; 7 bases are shared with TRBD1. CDR3 size: 15 residues. Trimming cost V 0 bases and J 1 base; bases outside gene matches: 2. The germline V gene has CDR1 SGDLS and CDR2 YYNGEE. CDR3 in DNA: TGTGCCAGCAGCGTAGGACAGGGCGGCACAGATACGCAGTATTTT. It translates to CASSVGQGGTDTQYF.

This chain connects TRBV15 to TRBJ1-1, with D hard to call. V dropped 1 base and J dropped 0 bases, with 3 bases sitting between them. The CDR3 consists of 13 residues. Germline V lookup: CDR1 LNHNV, CDR2 YYDKDF (reference sequence). The CDR3 DNA sequence: TGTGCCACCAGCAGAGGACTGAACACTGAAGCTTTCTTT. Protein product: CATSRGLNTEAFF.

This clonotype was seen more than once but under ten times. The chain recombines TRBV12-3 or TRBV12-4 with TRBJ1-5; D is undetermined. Trimming took 3 bases from V and 5 from J, leaving 8 bases between them. The length of the CDR3 is 13 residues. The CDR3 region has the DNA TGTGCCAGCAGTTTTCGCGTTTATCAGCCCCAGCATTTT. It specifies CASSFRVYQPQHF.

The CDR3 sequence is CSATNRVGQPQHF. CDR3 sequence (DNA): TGCAGTGCTACAAACAGGGTTGGTCAGCCCCAGCATTTT. The chain has TRBV20-1 and TRBJ1-5; a weak D match, TRBD1 (6 bases). CDR1 is DFQATT and CDR2 is SNEGSKA in the germline V gene (reference sequence). Trimming took 4 bases from V and 6 from J, leaving 13 bases between them. This CDR3 is 13 amino acids long.

The sample holds a few counts of this clonotype. The chain has TRBV6-1 and TRBJ2-5, with 13 bases aligning to TRBD2. The J segment lost 5 bases and the V segment lost 5 bases, leaving 11 bases of the junction unmatched. The CDR3 runs to 17 residues. From germline, CDR1 is MNHNS and CDR2 SASEGT. The CDR3 is CASSPPPTSGGAETQYF. The DNA for the CDR3 is TGTGCCAGCAGTCCACCACCCACTAGCGGGGGGGCGGAGACCCAGTACTTC.

This clonotype was seen more than once but under ten times. This sequence joins TRBV20-1 and TRBJ2-1; D is undetermined. Germline values: CDR1 DFQATT, CDR2 SNEGSKA (reference sequence). V shed 6 bases and J shed 4 bases, with 10 bases lying between them. The CDR3 is 12 amino acids. The CDR3 sequence: CSAGRAYNEQFF. Written as DNA, the CDR3 is TGCAGTGCCGGACGAGCATACAATGAGCAGTTCTTC.

In this sample, this clonotype turned up a few times. The rearrangement links TRBV7-9 to TRBJ2-5; no clear D. Germline loops: CDR1 SEHNR, CDR2 FQNEAQ (reference sequence). The CDR3 has 13 amino acids. Trimming took off 0 bases at V and 7 bases at J, with 9 bases between the two ends. The CDR3 coding sequence is TGTGCCAGCAGCTTAGCGGAAAGCAGGACCCAGTACTTC. It yields the protein CASSLAESRTQYF.